The 17 T cell receptor beta chains presented below share a single source sample, sequenced in a study of high-grade serous ovarian cancer treatment subgroups. Assay: immunoSEQ multiplex PCR; the TCRdb copy retains only in-frame clones and omits some. The sample records 2,500 to 3,000 clones, around 72% being singletons. Tumor samples were taken before definitive surgery or chemotherapy. Material for sequencing was tumor tissue. Source of these receptors: a human donor with high-grade serous ovarian cancer.

The gene calls are TRBV14 and TRBJ1-6; D possibly corresponds to TRBD1 (6 bases). The V gene's germline CDR1 is SGHDN and CDR2 FVKESK. The CDR3 runs to 17 residues. V was shortened by 0 bases and J by 6 bases, with 15 bases between the two germline ends. CDR3 sequence (DNA): TGTGCCAGCAGCCAAGATCCGAGGGGGTACTCTAATTCACCCCTCCACTTT. This codes for CASSQDPRGYSNSPLHF. The whole variable domain, filled in from reference TRBV14 and TRBJ1-6, reads EAGVTQFPSHSVIEKGQTVTLRCDPISGHDNLYWYRRVMGKEIKFLLHFVKESKQDESGMPNNRFLAERTGGTYSTLKVQPAELEDSGVYFCASSQDPRGYSNSPLHFGNGTRLTVT.

Remarks on this clone: One end of the junction fails to match germline, which may point to a read error. The chain joins TRBV5-3 to TRBJ2-2; D not certain. Being an ORF, TRBV5-3 has a function that is uncertain. This CDR3 has 14 residues. CDR3 sequence reads: CASSLRGNTGELFF. Written as DNA, the CDR3 is TGTGCCAGCAGCTTGAGAGGTAACACCGGGGAGCTGTTTTTT.

This chain links TRBV12-5 with TRBJ1-1, with TRBD1 identical over 8 bases. Per the germline V gene, CDR1 is LGHNT and CDR2 is FRNRAP. The CDR3 has 14 residues. Trimming at V came to 7 bases and at J to 4 bases, leaving 8 bases not matched to a gene. The DNA of the CDR3 is TGTGCTAGTGCCACTCAGGGGGCCAGCACTGAAGCTTTCTTT. Its protein is CASATQGASTEAFF.

The V call is TRBV27, the J call TRBJ1-2, with D possibly being TRBD1 (6 bases). Looked up from germline, CDR1 is MNHEY and CDR2 is SMNVEV (reference sequence). Trimming pared 3 bases from V and 4 bases from J, leaving 15 bases between. This CDR3 comprises 15 residues. The chain's CDR3 is CASSFSGTRSYGYTF. The CDR3 DNA reads TGTGCCAGCAGTTTCTCCGGGACACGGAGCTATGGCTACACCTTC.

The rearrangement joins TRBV19 to TRBJ1-5; no reliable D call. Germline V lookup: CDR1 LNHDA, CDR2 SQIVND (reference sequence). Between the trimmed V and J ends, which lost 2 bases and 6 bases, there was a span of 8 bases. There are 13 residues in the CDR3. The CDR3 DNA is TGTGCCAGTAGTATAAGTGTTAGTCAGCCCCAGCATTTT. This gives the protein CASSISVSQPQHF.

DNA of the CDR3: TGTGCCAGCGGGCAGGGCACTGAAGCTTTCTTT. This gives the protein CASGQGTEAFF. The chain combines TRBV7-2 with TRBJ1-1; maybe TRBD1 (5 bases). The CDR3 runs to 11 residues. The V gene lost 8 bases and the J gene lost 4 bases, with 8 bases spanning the gap. CDR1 and CDR2 from the germline V gene are SGHTA and FQGNSA.

V is TRBV19 and J is TRBJ1-5; TRBD1 aligns across 7 bases. Germline V gene lookup returns CDR1 LNHDA and CDR2 SQIVND (reference sequence). The junction had 17 bases not matched to a gene; V was cut back by 6 bases and J by 6 bases. CDR3 size: 17 residues. DNA for the CDR3: TGTGCCAGTAGCAGGGACAGCAATCAGGTTCGAGGTCAGCCCCAGCATTTT. Amino acids: CASSRDSNQVRGQPQHF.

This clone occurred once. The chain links TRBV19 to TRBJ2-3, with a weak D call TRBD2 (7 bases). The CDR3 sequence is 16 residues long. Between the trimmed V and J ends, which lost 7 bases and 0 bases, there was a span of 17 bases. Germline V lookup: CDR1 LNHDA, CDR2 SQIVND (reference sequence). CDR3 in amino acids: CASTNLAGASTDTQYF. Written as DNA, the CDR3 is TGTGCCAGTACAAACCTGGCGGGGGCTAGCACAGATACGCAGTATTTT.

DNA for the CDR3: TGTGCCAGCAGCTTAACGGCCTACGAGCAGTACTTC. Translation: CASSLTAYEQYF. V and J are TRBV7-2 and TRBJ2-7; D uncertain. V was trimmed by 2 bases and J by 2 bases, leaving 4 bases between them. CDR1 and CDR2 from the germline V gene are SGHTA and FQGNSA. The CDR3 sequence is 12 residues long.

This chain joins TRBV9 and TRBJ2-3; D is uncertain. There are 12 residues in the CDR3. Germline V gene sequence: CDR1 SGDLS, CDR2 YYNGEE. The germline V and J ends were trimmed by 4 bases and 6 bases, with 9 bases remaining between them. In DNA, the CDR3 is TGTGCCAGCAGCCCCCAAGGGGATACGCAGTATTTT. Translation: CASSPQGDTQYF.

The chain carries TRBV4-3 and TRBJ1-6; D gene unclear. CDR1 and CDR2 (germline): LGHNA, YSLEER. Trimming removed 0 bases from V and 7 bases from J, with 13 bases in between. This CDR3 spans 16 amino acids. DNA of the CDR3: TGCGCCAGCAGCCAAGATAGGGTCCCACTCAATTCACCCCTCCACTTT. Translation gives CASSQDRVPLNSPLHF.

The V gene is TRBV4-2, the J gene TRBJ2-1; D possibly matches TRBD1 or TRBD2 (5 bases each). The V end lost 2 bases, the J end lost 4 bases, and 12 bases lay between the germline ends. CDR3 length: 15 amino acids. Looked up from germline, CDR1 is LGHNA and CDR2 is YNFKEQ. CDR3 sequence (DNA): TGTGCCAGCAGCCAACAATGGGACGTTTACAATGAGCAGTTCTTC. It codes for CASSQQWDVYNEQFF.

In DNA form, the CDR3 reads TGTGCCAGCAGCGAGACAGGGTGGGACACTGAAGCTTTCTTT. It yields the protein CASSETGWDTEAFF. The chain couples TRBV7-3 to TRBJ1-1; 7 nucleotides align to TRBD1. This CDR3 has 14 residues. V gave up 5 bases and J gave up 3 bases; unmatched junction bases: 6. Germline V gives CDR1 SGHTA, CDR2 FQGTGA.

This chain uses TRBV7-2 with TRBJ2-7, with D unresolved. CDR1 and CDR2 (germline): SGHTA, FQGNSA. V lost 2 bases, J lost 6 bases, and 14 bases lay in between. This CDR3 contains 14 residues. The CDR3 sequence is CASSLKRSGGEQYF. The DNA of the CDR3 is TGTGCCAGCAGCTTAAAAAGGTCAGGCGGCGAGCAGTACTTC.

The chain has TRBV11-2 and TRBJ2-2; TRBD2 matches 10 bases. With V trimmed by 8 bases and J by 4 bases, 7 bases remained unmatched. Germline V gives CDR1 SGHAT, CDR2 FQNNGV. CDR3 length: 15 amino acids. The CDR3 region is CASRVRTSGTGELFF. The DNA of the CDR3 is TGTGCCAGCCGCGTCCGGACTAGCGGCACCGGGGAGCTGTTTTTT.

This chain links TRBV7-6 with TRBJ2-3; 12 bases are shared with TRBD2. Germline CDR1 reads SGHVS; CDR2 reads FNYEAQ. The CDR3 consists of 16 residues. The V and J ends lost 5 bases and 0 bases, in that order; junction bases with no gene match: 3. Here the CDR3 DNA reads TGTGCCAGCAGCGTAGGGACTAGCGGGAGCACAGATACGCAGTATTTT. Translation: CASSVGTSGSTDTQYF.

The V call is TRBV5-1, the J call TRBJ1-1, with 12 bases fitting TRBD1. CDR3 length: 15 residues. With V trimmed by 4 bases and J by 5 bases, 6 bases remained unmatched. Looked up from germline, CDR1 is SGHRS and CDR2 is YFSETQ. The CDR3 DNA follows: TGCGCCAGCAGCGGGGGGACAGGGGGCTCTACTGAAGCTTTCTTT. Translating gives CASSGGTGGSTEAFF.